These 27 T cell receptor beta chains were all obtained from the same sample, sequenced in a study of T cell clones after liver transplantation. Assay: immunoSEQ multiplex PCR; the TCRdb copy retains only in-frame clones and omits some. The sample includes about 74,000 clones, 80% seen only once; the top ten take about 0.64%. The specimen was CD4+ T cells from blood, collected before liver transplant. The receptor source for this set is a human donor who received a liver transplant.

The chain combines TRBV29-1 with TRBJ2-2; no firm D call. The V end was cut by 1 base, the J end by 6 bases, with 3 bases between. The CDR3 totals 11 residues. Germline loops: CDR1 SQVTM, CDR2 ANQGSEA. The CDR3 loop reads CSVEGPGELFF. CDR3 nucleotides: TGCAGCGTTGAAGGGCCCGGGGAGCTGTTTTTT.

CDR3 sequence reads: CASRPPGGETQYF. The CDR3 region has the DNA TGTGCCAGCAGGCCACCCGGAGGGGAGACCCAGTACTTC. The chain uses TRBV6-5 and TRBJ2-5, with TRBD2 as a possible D gene (6 bases). The CDR3 is 13 residues long. CDR1 is MNHEY and CDR2 is SVGAGI in the germline V gene. The V end lost 6 bases, the J end lost 5 bases, and 13 bases lay between the germline ends.

This clone appeared a few times. J is TRBJ2-7 and V is TRBV28; D is perhaps TRBD2 (5 bases). Per germline, CDR1 MDHEN and CDR2 SYDVKM. This CDR3 is built from 12 residues. The V and J ends lost 4 bases and 7 bases respectively, with 11 bases between them. CDR3 residues: CASSSDLREQYF. The CDR3 DNA is TGTGCCAGCAGTTCGGACTTAAGAGAGCAGTACTTC.

J is TRBJ2-1 and V is TRBV5-1; D possibly matches TRBD1 or TRBD2 (8 bases each). The CDR3 runs to 16 residues. The germline V and J ends were trimmed by 4 bases and 2 bases, with 16 bases remaining between them. Germline CDR1 and CDR2: SGHRS and YFSETQ. The CDR3, as DNA: TGCGCCAGCAGCCGGGGGGGGACAGGCCCCTACAATGAGCAGTTCTTC. Translating gives CASSRGGTGPYNEQFF.

CDR3 loop: CASSYSDSRYEQYF. The DNA of the CDR3 is TGTGCCAGCAGCTACTCGGACAGCCGCTACGAGCAGTACTTC. The genes are TRBV7-9 and TRBJ2-7; tentatively, D is TRBD1 (6 bases). This CDR3 spans 14 amino acids. The germline gives CDR1 SEHNR, CDR2 FQNEAQ (reference sequence). The germline V and J ends were trimmed by 4 bases and 3 bases, with 13 bases remaining between them.

This clone turned up a few times. V usage is TRBV15 and J usage is TRBJ2-5; D is perhaps TRBD2 (6 bases). Germline V lookup: CDR1 LNHNV, CDR2 YYDKDF (reference sequence). Trimming took 0 bases from V and 4 from J, leaving 15 bases between them. CDR3 length: 16 residues. Here the CDR3 reads CATSRDSRLGGETQYF. CDR3 coding DNA: TGTGCCACCAGCAGAGATTCTCGGCTGGGAGGAGAGACCCAGTACTTC.

The sample holds one count of this clone. The chain couples TRBV13 to TRBJ2-7, with D tentatively TRBD2 (6 bases). The V gene lost 5 bases and the J gene lost 2 bases, with 16 bases spanning the gap. CDR1 is PRHDT and CDR2 is FYEKMQ in the germline V gene (reference sequence). The CDR3 length is 15 residues. The CDR3 sequence: CASSPLVGRTYEQYF. The CDR3 DNA is TGTGCCAGCAGCCCCTTGGTCGGGAGAACCTACGAGCAGTACTTC.

This rearrangement joins TRBV7-9 to TRBJ2-7; D is unresolved. CDR1 and CDR2 from the germline V gene are SEHNR and FQNEAQ (reference sequence). The CDR3 is 13 amino acids. Trimming shortened V by 0 bases and J by 2 bases, and 5 bases separated the two germline ends. The CDR3 coding sequence is TGTGCCAGCAGCTTAGCGGCCGCCTACGAGCAGTACTTC. Encoded protein: CASSLAAAYEQYF.

Concerning this clone itself: The same CDR3 can be traced to other DNA sequences in this sample. The V call is TRBV18, the J call TRBJ2-7; D is unclear. The V gene's germline CDR1 is KGHSH and CDR2 LQKENI. The CDR3 consists of 12 residues. The V and J ends lost 3 bases and 4 bases respectively, with 7 bases between them. CDR3 in amino acids: CASSPDRYEQYF. CDR3 DNA sequence: TGTGCCAGCTCACCGGACCGGTACGAGCAGTACTTC.

In this sample, this clone turned up a few times. The gene calls are TRBV11-2 and TRBJ2-7; D is tentatively TRBD1 or TRBD2 (5 bases each). Trimming took off 4 bases at V and 5 bases at J, with 15 bases between the two ends. CDR1 SGHAT and CDR2 FQNNGV come from the germline V gene. The CDR3 length is 14 residues. CDR3 protein: CASSSVRGPNEQYF. The CDR3 DNA reads as TGTGCCAGCAGCTCGGTTCGGGGCCCCAACGAGCAGTACTTC.

A single count supports this clone. The chain combines TRBV11-2 with TRBJ1-1; D not resolved. V gave up 3 bases and J gave up 0 bases, with 8 bases separating them. Germline V gives CDR1 SGHAT, CDR2 FQNNGV. This CDR3 is built from 14 residues. In DNA, the CDR3 is TGTGCCAGCAGCTTGGGCAGGTTGAACACTGAAGCTTTCTTT. It yields the protein CASSLGRLNTEAFF.

The rearrangement links TRBV18 to TRBJ2-7; possibly TRBD2 for D (5 bases). CDR1 and CDR2 from the germline V gene are KGHSH and LQKENI. The V end lost 0 bases, the J end lost 3 bases, and 12 bases lay between the germline ends. This CDR3 region has 15 residues. The CDR3 loop reads CASSPPSRGVYEQYF. The CDR3 nucleotides are TGTGCCAGCTCACCACCATCCCGGGGAGTCTACGAGCAGTACTTC.

This rearrangement joins TRBV2 to TRBJ2-7; 7 bases fit TRBD2. There are 15 residues in the CDR3. Germline trimming cut 2 bases from V and 4 bases from J; bases unmatched to any gene: 8. Germline-derived CDR1 and CDR2 are SNHLY and FYNNEI. CDR3 bases: TGTGCCAGCAGTGAAATGGGAGGGACCGAGTACGAGCAGTACTTC. This codes for CASSEMGGTEYEQYF.

This chain links TRBV18 with TRBJ1-4, with D hard to call. This CDR3 has 15 residues. Germline lookup yields CDR1 KGHSH and CDR2 LQKENI. The V end was cut by 1 base, the J end by 7 bases, with 13 bases between. CDR3 nucleotides: TGTGCCAGCTCACCACAGTCAGTGGCTAGTGAAAAACTGTTTTTT. Translated: CASSPQSVASEKLFF.

The V gene is TRBV28, the J gene TRBJ2-7; D gene ambiguous. V was shortened by 1 base and J by 9 bases, with 13 bases between the two germline ends. CDR1 and CDR2 from the germline V gene are MDHEN and SYDVKM. This CDR3 contains 13 residues. CDR3: CASSLSWGYGQYF. CDR3 nucleotides: TGTGCCAGCAGTTTATCATGGGGTTATGGGCAGTACTTC.

This chain joins TRBV5-1 and TRBJ2-1; 12 bases line up with TRBD2. Trimming took 2 bases from V and 10 from J; bases not matched to a gene: 13. The germline CDR1 and CDR2 sequences are SGHRS and YFSETQ. The CDR3 consists of 17 residues. As DNA, the CDR3 is TGCGCCAGCAGCTTACGACTAGCGGGGGAGAGGTGGACCGAGCAGTTCTTC. It translates to CASSLRLAGERWTEQFF.

J is TRBJ1-4 and V is TRBV19; unclear D gene. Per the germline V gene, CDR1 is LNHDA and CDR2 is SQIVND (reference sequence). Deletions cut 10 bases from V and 0 bases from J, with 18 bases between. This CDR3 spans 16 amino acids. For the CDR3, the DNA is TGTGCCACCGCACGACCAGCAGCCGCAACTAATGAAAAACTGTTTTTT. It yields the protein CATARPAAATNEKLFF.

V gene TRBV5-1 combines with J gene TRBJ1-1, with 8 bases that match TRBD1. The CDR3 has 17 amino acids. Germline CDR1 is SGHRS and CDR2 is YFSETQ. The junction had 16 bases not matched to a gene; V was cut back by 4 bases and J by 5 bases. CDR3 protein: CASSTTDNPRGRTEAFF. For the CDR3, the DNA is TGCGCCAGCAGCACTACCGATAACCCCAGGGGGCGGACTGAAGCTTTCTTT.

The chain recombines TRBV29-1 with TRBJ1-1; maybe TRBD1 (5 bases). V shed 3 bases and J shed 7 bases, with 9 bases lying between them. From germline, CDR1 is SQVTM and CDR2 ANQGSEA. There are 11 residues in the CDR3. The CDR3 loop is CSVDHRIEAFF. The CDR3 DNA reads TGCAGCGTTGATCACAGGATTGAAGCTTTCTTT. Full variable domain (outside the CDR3, taken from reference TRBV29-1 and TRBJ1-1): SAVISQKPSRDICQRGTSLTIQCQVDSQVTMMFWYRQQPGQSLTLIATANQGSEATYESGFVIDKFPISRPNLTFSTLTVSNMSPEDSSIYLCSVDHRIEAFFGQGTRLTVV.

The chain combines TRBV5-4 with TRBJ2-2, with 11 bases fitting TRBD2. This CDR3 region has 16 residues. From germline, CDR1 is SGHNT and CDR2 YYREEE (reference sequence). V lost 4 bases and J lost 1; bases outside the gene matches: 3. Written as DNA, the CDR3 is TGTGCCAGCAGCAGGGGGACTAGCGGGAACACCGGGGAGCTGTTTTTT. Translated, it gives CASSRGTSGNTGELFF.

This clone was seen once. This chain uses TRBV5-1 with TRBJ2-5; D unclear. The CDR3 is made up of 12 amino acids. Germline-derived CDR1 and CDR2 are SGHRS and YFSETQ. Trimming took off 0 bases at V and 5 bases at J, with 5 bases between the two ends. CDR3 sequence: CASSLGPETQYF. For the CDR3, the DNA is TGCGCCAGCAGCTTGGGCCCTGAGACCCAGTACTTC.

V usage is TRBV5-1 and J usage is TRBJ1-2; TRBD1 is a possible D gene (5 bases). Trimming stripped 0 bases from V and 8 bases from J, with 17 bases between. Germline values: CDR1 SGHRS, CDR2 YFSETQ. This CDR3 comprises 15 residues. CDR3 region: CASSLEVVGGTGYTF. In DNA form, the CDR3 reads TGCGCCAGCAGCTTGGAGGTGGTCGGGGGGACGGGCTACACCTTC.

Points on this clone: Other DNA sequences in this specimen translate into the identical CDR3. The rearrangement links TRBV7-9 to TRBJ2-1; D is uncertain. The V end lost 2 bases, the J end lost 1 base, and 0 bases lay between the germline ends. The CDR3 has 12 residues. The germline V gene encodes CDR1 SEHNR and CDR2 FQNEAQ (reference sequence). In DNA form, the CDR3 reads TGTGCCAGCAGCTTATCCTACAATGAGCAGTTCTTC. Translation: CASSLSYNEQFF.

This chain joins TRBV11-2 and TRBJ2-1, with D uncertain. CDR1 SGHAT and CDR2 FQNNGV come from the germline V gene. The CDR3 runs to 13 residues. V dropped 1 base and J dropped 4 bases, with 5 bases sitting between them. CDR3 region: CASSLVSYNEQFF. The CDR3 coding sequence is TGTGCCAGCAGCTTAGTATCTTACAATGAGCAGTTCTTC.

The J gene is TRBJ2-5, the V gene TRBV2, with TRBD2 as a possible D gene (7 bases). Per germline, CDR1 SNHLY and CDR2 FYNNEI. Trimming left V 4 bases short and J 7 bases short, with 16 bases between. The CDR3 loop spans 14 amino acids. CDR3 bases: TGTGCCAGCAGTGCGGACAGCTCGGGGGGGACCCAGTACTTC. It codes for CASSADSSGGTQYF.

The chain has TRBV7-2 and TRBJ2-1; 7 bases match TRBD2. The CDR3 sequence is 14 residues long. Germline V CDR1 and CDR2: SGHTA, FQGNSA. With 1 base clipped from V and 6 bases from J, the junction kept 3 bases outside the gene matches. CDR3 sequence: CASSLGGSTNEQFF. DNA of the CDR3: TGTGCCAGCAGCTTAGGCGGGAGTACCAATGAGCAGTTCTTC. Complete variable domain (other parts from reference TRBV7-2 and TRBJ2-1): GAGVSQSPSNKVTEKGKDVELRCDPISGHTALYWYRQSLGQGLEFLIYFQGNSAPDKSGLPSDRFSAERTGGSVSTLTIQRTQQEDSAVYLCASSLGGSTNEQFFGPGTRLTVL.

The V gene is TRBV5-1, the J gene TRBJ1-2; possible D gene TRBD1, 6 bases. V was pared by 4 bases and J by 0 bases, with 13 bases between. Germline CDR1 SGHRS, CDR2 YFSETQ. CDR3 length: 15 residues. The CDR3 reads CASSPLRGTNYGYTF. CDR3 coding DNA: TGCGCCAGCAGCCCTTTAAGGGGGACTAACTATGGCTACACCTTC.